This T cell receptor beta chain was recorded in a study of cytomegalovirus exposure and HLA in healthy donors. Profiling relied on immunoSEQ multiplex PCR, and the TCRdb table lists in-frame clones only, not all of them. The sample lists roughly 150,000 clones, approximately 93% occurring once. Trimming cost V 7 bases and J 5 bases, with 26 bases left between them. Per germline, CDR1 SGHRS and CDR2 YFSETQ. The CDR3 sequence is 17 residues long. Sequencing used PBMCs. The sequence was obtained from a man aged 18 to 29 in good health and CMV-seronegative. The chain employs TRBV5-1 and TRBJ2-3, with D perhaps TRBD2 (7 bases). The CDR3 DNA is TGCGCCAGCGGCCAGGAAGTAGGGGGGGCCGGTGGAGATACGCAGTATTTT. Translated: CASGQEVGGAGGDTQYF.